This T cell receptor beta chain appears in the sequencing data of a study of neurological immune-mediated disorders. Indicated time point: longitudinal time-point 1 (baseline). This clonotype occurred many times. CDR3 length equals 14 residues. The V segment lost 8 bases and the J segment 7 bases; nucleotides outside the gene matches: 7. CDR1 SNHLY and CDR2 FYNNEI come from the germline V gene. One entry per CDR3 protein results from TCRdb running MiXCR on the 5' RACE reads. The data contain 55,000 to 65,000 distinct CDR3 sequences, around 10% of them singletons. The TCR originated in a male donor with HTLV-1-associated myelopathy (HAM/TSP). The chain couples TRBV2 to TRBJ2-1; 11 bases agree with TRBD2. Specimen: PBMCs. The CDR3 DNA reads TGTGCCAGCGATAGCGGGGGGGCTGAGAATGAGCAGTTCTTC. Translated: CASDSGGAENEQFF.